This TCR beta chain was sequenced during a study of chemoradiotherapy in HPV16-positive cancers. Germline assignment: CDR1 SGHTA and CDR2 FQGTGA. V was pared by 5 bases and J by 4 bases, with 14 bases between. The CDR3 sequence is 14 residues long. The data were produced by immunoSEQ multiplex PCR, yet TCRdb's version contains in-frame clones alone and is incomplete. This sample has about 8,800 clones; 60% to 75% occur once, and the top ten carry 10%. Sequencing was performed on tumor tissue, taken from a patient who underwent chemoradiotherapy. The gene calls are TRBV7-3 and TRBJ2-5, with D maybe TRBD2 (7 bases). This receptor was obtained from a human donor with HPV-associated anogenital cancer. This chain's CDR3 is CASSPWGGGETQYF. CDR3 coding DNA: TGTGCCAGCAGCCCTTGGGGGGGCGGAGAGACCCAGTACTTC.